This T cell receptor beta chain was retrieved from a study of T cells in tuberculosis. Repertoires were generated with immunoSEQ multiplex PCR, while TCRdb's copy carries only in-frame clones and drops some. The sample consists of more than 35,000 clones, more than 90% of them appearing once. The V and J ends lost 2 bases and 9 bases, in that order; junction bases with no gene match: 6. CDR1 is MGHRA and CDR2 is YSYEKL in the germline V gene. CDR3 length: 16 residues. This clonotype was obtained from a donor under 30 with latent tuberculosis or without tuberculosis infection. The V gene is TRBV4-1, the J gene TRBJ2-4, with 14 nucleotides matching TRBD2. The sequenced sample consisted of PBMCs. The CDR3 DNA follows: TGCGCCAGCAGCCAAACGACTAGCGGGAGGGTAGTCATTCAGTACTTC. As protein: CASSQTTSGRVVIQYF.